Listed below are T cell receptor beta chains from one sample, sequenced in a study of identifying expanded T cells in peripheral blood. Here immunoSEQ multiplex PCR was the method, and the copy in TCRdb shows in-frame clones only, minus some. This table holds around 120,000 clones, roughly 89% found once. Sequencing used blood. These receptors originate from a person aged 18 to 75 in good health. CDR3s include the opening cysteine and the closing phenylalanine or tryptophan. The D gene is left open where the match is weak. For some rows the clone size is stated as once, few or many, or as a class when expanded; others skip it.

size | J | V | D | DNA | CDR3
. | TRBJ1-1 | TRBV5-1 | . | TGCGCCAGCAGGGCAACAGGATCCGAGAACACTGAAGCTTTCTTT | CASRATGSENTEAFF
. | TRBJ1-6 | TRBV7-9 | TRBD1 | TGTGCCAGCAGCCCGCAACAGGGGGCCGCGGCACCCCTCCACTTT | CASSPQQGAAAPLHF
. | TRBJ2-6 | TRBV10-3 | TRBD2 | TGTGCCATCAGTGACCGGACTAGCGGGGGGGCCTCTGGGGCCAACGTCCTGACTTTC | CAISDRTSGGASGANVLTF
few | TRBJ1-2 | TRBV23-1 | TRBD1 | TGCGCCAGCAGTTTTCGGACAGGGGTCTATGGCTACACCTTC | CASSFRTGVYGYTF
. | TRBJ2-2 | TRBV19 | . | TGTGCCAGTACCACCTGGGGGGGCTCAGCCGTCAACACCGGGGAGCTGTTTTTT | CASTTWGGSAVNTGELFF
. | TRBJ2-3 | TRBV7-9 | TRBD1 | TGTGCCAGCAGCCCCGGACAGGGTCACTACACAGATACGCAGTATTTT | CASSPGQGHYTDTQYF
. | TRBJ2-1 | TRBV7-2 | . | TGTGCCAGCAGCCCGGGACGGTCCCTCTACAATGAGCAGTTCTTC | CASSPGRSLYNEQFF
. | TRBJ1-2 | TRBV6-6 | . | TGTGCCAGCAGTTACTTCCAGGGTGGCTACACCTTC | CASSYFQGGYTF
. | TRBJ2-7 | TRBV6-5 | . | TGTGCCAGCAGCCAGGAGGGGGGGGGTTCCTACGAGCAGTACTTC | CASSQEGGGSYEQYF
few | TRBJ1-4 | TRBV2 | TRBD1 | TGTGCCAGCACGACAGGGGCCGGGGAAAAACTGTTTTTT | CASTTGAGEKLFF
. | TRBJ1-5 | TRBV28 | . | TGTGCCAGCAGTTTAGGCAGCAATCAGCCCCAGCATTTT | CASSLGSNQPQHF
. | TRBJ2-1 | TRBV11-1 | TRBD2 | TGTGCCAGCAGCCCGATAGCGGGGTCCTACAATGAGCAGTTCTTC | CASSPIAGSYNEQFF
few | TRBJ2-7 | TRBV20-1 | . | TGCAGTGCTAGAGCTCACGTCGAGCAGTACTTC | CSARAHVEQYF
. | TRBJ1-6 | TRBV6-5 | . | TGTGCCAGCAGTTTTACGACAGTCTCACCCCTCCACTTT | CASSFTTVSPLHF
. | TRBJ1-1 | TRBV11-2 | . | TGTGCCAGCAGCTCAGGAGCCTACACTGAAGCTTTCTTT | CASSSGAYTEAFF
. | TRBJ2-1 | TRBV4-3 | . | TGCGCCAGCAGCCTCGGGGGAAGGCCCGGGGCCTACAATGAGCAGTTCTTC | CASSLGGRPGAYNEQFF
. | TRBJ1-3 | TRBV2 | TRBD1 | TGTGCCAGCGCAAACCTTCCGGGACAGGGATATTTT | CASANLPGQGYF
. | TRBJ2-2 | TRBV7-9 | . | TGTGCCAGCAGCCCCCGTCAACTAGTGCCCGGGGAGCTGTTTTTT | CASSPRQLVPGELFF
. | TRBJ2-7 | TRBV6-1 | TRBD1 | TGTGCCATCAGTGCAACAGGGGGCCAGGCCTCCTACGAGCAGTACTTC | CAISATGGQASYEQYF
once | TRBJ2-5 | TRBV13 | . | TGTGCCAGCAGCTTAGGACGGGAGACCCAGTACTTC | CASSLGRETQYF
. | TRBJ2-1 | TRBV19 | TRBD2 | TGTGCCAGTAGATTCTGGGCGGGGGGGCCGGAAGATGAGCAGTTCTTC | CASRFWAGGPEDEQFF
. | TRBJ1-3 | TRBV5-4 | . | TGTGCCAGCAGGTGGGGGGGCAGCTCTGGAAACACCATATATTTT | CASRWGGSSGNTIYF
. | TRBJ1-1 | TRBV9 | . | TGTGCCAGCAGCACAGGGAGGTACACTGAAGCTTTCTTT | CASSTGRYTEAFF
. | TRBJ2-7 | TRBV29-1 | TRBD2 | TGCAGCGTTGGAATCGGCGGGGGGCCCTTGGAGCAGTACTTC | CSVGIGGGPLEQYF
. | TRBJ1-1 | TRBV6-6 | . | TGTGCCAGCAGTAGGGACACTGAAGCTTTCTTT | CASSRDTEAFF
. | TRBJ2-1 | TRBV9 | TRBD1 | TGTGCCAATCTACAGGGGTCCTACAATGAGCAGTTCTTC | CANLQGSYNEQFF
. | TRBJ1-2 | TRBV29-1 | . | TGCAGCGTTCGCTTACCTCAATTAAATGGCTACACCTTC | CSVRLPQLNGYTF
. | TRBJ2-1 | TRBV6-5 | . | TGTGCCAGCAGTTACATGCTTACCGGCAATGAGCAGTTCTTC | CASSYMLTGNEQFF
. | TRBJ2-4 | TRBV2 | TRBD2 | TGTGCCAGCAGTGAAATGGGACTAGCGGGGGGCAACATTCAGTACTTC | CASSEMGLAGGNIQYF
. | TRBJ2-5 | TRBV27 | TRBD1 | TGTGCCAGCAGTGAAAAACAGGGGGCGAGAGAGACCCAGTACTTC | CASSEKQGARETQYF
. | TRBJ2-6 | TRBV4-3 | TRBD2 | TGCGCCAGCAGCCCCTCACTAGCGGGGGGGCCTGGGGCCAACGTCCTGACTTTC | CASSPSLAGGPGANVLTF